Listed here is a single T cell receptor (beta chain). The antigen is not known. PCR primers comprised 60 Vbeta and 13 Jbeta primers. Assay used: immunoSEQ multiplex PCR; TCRdb lists only in-frame clones, some missing. The table shows 150,000 to 200,000 clones, with about 79% occurring only once. There are 12 residues in the CDR3. In germline, CDR1 is MDHEN, CDR2 SYDVKM. V lost 3 bases, J lost 6 bases, and 6 bases lay in between. This specimen belongs to a study of cytomegalovirus exposure and HLA in healthy donors. Study as a whole: An analysis done earlier identified about 120 million unique TCR beta sequences from about 179 million T cells.

Study-level results: In a later analysis, TCR beta V- and J-gene trimming showed a link to a missense DCLRE1C variant. Likely technical artifact: a cluster of highly shared sequence variants. At a 0.05 false discovery rate, a later analysis found 16,951 TCR beta sequences to be associated with HLA alleles.

This chain joins TRBV28 and TRBJ1-5; D may be TRBD1 (5 bases). This sequence originates from a man between 40 and 49 years old in good health and CMV-seropositive. Sequencing used PBMCs. The CDR3: CASSLGGQPQHF. The CDR3 DNA reads TGTGCCAGCAGTTTGGGGGGTCAGCCCCAGCATTTT.